The rows below give T cell receptor beta chains drawn from one sample of a study. TCRdb reanalysed the 5' RACE reads using MiXCR and keeps one entry per CDR3 protein. This table has approximately 37,000 distinct CDR3 sequences, approximately 20% appearing once. Specimen: naive CD4+ T cells sorted from a lymph node. These receptors originate from a female donor with breast cancer. CDR3s include the opening cysteine and the closing phenylalanine or tryptophan. Fields, in order: V gene, J gene, CDR3 length, D gene, clone size, CDR3 protein, CDR3 DNA. The D gene is left open where the match is weak. Size values are once, few and many counts, or a class for expanded clones, and some rows have none.

>TRBV2|TRBJ2-2|17|-|many
CASSRYPTGGGTGELFF
TGTGCCAGCAGTCGTTATCCCACGGGCGGTGGGACCGGGGAGCTGTTTTTT
>TRBV6-6|TRBJ2-7|15|-|-
CASSEVGGRQDEQYF
TGTGCCAGCAGTGAAGTTGGAGGGCGCCAGGACGAGCAGTACTTC
>TRBV4-1|TRBJ2-4|14|-|few
CASSRVAGQGIQYF
TGCGCCAGCAGCCGGGTTGCGGGCCAGGGCATTCAGTACTTC
>TRBV7-2|TRBJ2-2|15|TRBD2|few
CASSLGTSFTGELFF
TGTGCCAGCAGCTTAGGGACTAGCTTCACCGGGGAGCTGTTTTTT
>TRBV7-2|TRBJ1-5|14|TRBD1|-
CASSGQVGGQPQHF
TGTGCCAGCAGCGGACAGGTTGGGGGACAGCCCCAGCATTTT
>TRBV18|TRBJ1-1|16|-|medium-sized
CASSPRSKGSNTEAFF
TGTGCCAGCTCACCACGGTCTAAGGGCTCGAACACTGAAGCTTTCTTT
>TRBV7-3|TRBJ2-6|15|-|many
CASSLAGSGANVLTF
TGTGCCAGCAGCTTGGCGGGATCTGGGGCCAACGTCCTGACTTTC
>TRBV6-5|TRBJ1-5|14|-|many
CASSKRESNQPQHF
TGTGCCAGCAGTAAAAGAGAGAGCAATCAGCCCCAGCATTTT
>TRBV6-5|TRBJ2-2|12|-|few
CASRSGSGELFF
TGTGCCAGCCGATCCGGGTCCGGGGAGCTGTTTTTT
>TRBV7-6|TRBJ1-1|13|TRBD1|many
CASSSGQGTEAFF
TGTGCCAGCAGCTCGGGACAGGGCACTGAAGCTTTCTTT